A single T cell receptor beta chain is shown here with its context. This sample stems from a study of blood T cell repertoires in COVID-19. At the level of the study: Samples came from the United States, Italy and Spain, spanning acute and convalescent COVID-19. From T cells, B-cell-depleted T cells, or PBMCs came the material, which was cDNA or gDNA.

CDR3 length equals 16 residues. The germline gives CDR1 SNHLY, CDR2 FYNNEI. Trimming stripped 1 base from V and 6 bases from J, with 16 bases between. Clones were read by immunoSEQ multiplex PCR, and TCRdb kept only the in-frame ones, dropping some. The profile covers 80,000 to 100,000 clones, with about 90% appearing a single time and 4.2% taken by the ten largest. Seattle cases were enrolled at active infection and followed longitudinally. The clonotype comes from a human donor with COVID-19, enrolled during active disease. The donor label of this sample is uncertain. The rearrangement joins TRBV2 to TRBJ2-1; perhaps TRBD1 as D (5 bases). Sequenced input: peripheral blood. Here the CDR3 reads CASSEVVGRQGNEQFF. CDR3 bases: TGTGCCAGCAGTGAAGTGGTGGGGCGACAAGGCAATGAGCAGTTCTTC.